This entry lists 19 T cell receptor beta chains sequenced from one sample in a study of T cells in Graves' hyperthyroidism and ophthalmopathy. RNA transcripts gave rise to amplified TCR beta CDR3 regions. An initial round of RT-PCR targeting the TCR CDR3 relied on the HTBI primer set. TCRdb analysed the multiplex PCR reads with MiXCR anew, one entry per CDR3 protein. The sample has fewer than 350,000 distinct CDR3 sequences; roughly 18% are singletons. Sequencing was carried out using blood. These receptors all stem from a middle-aged woman with Graves' ophthalmopathy.

This clonotype was counted many times. The chain couples TRBV19 to TRBJ2-2; TRBD2 aligns across 9 bases. From germline, CDR1 is LNHDA and CDR2 SQIVND (reference sequence). The J segment lost 3 bases and the V segment lost 6 bases, leaving 2 bases of the junction unmatched. The CDR3 extends over 14 amino acids. The CDR3 nucleotides read TGTGCCAGTAGGGCGGGAGGGCACACCGGGGAGCTGTTTTTT. Its translation: CASRAGGHTGELFF.

This chain links TRBV27 with TRBJ2-5, with D perhaps given as TRBD1 or TRBD2 (6 bases each). Germline assignment: CDR1 MNHEY and CDR2 SMNVEV (reference sequence). This CDR3 comprises 15 residues. V dropped 4 bases and J dropped 4 bases, with 16 bases sitting between them. CDR3 coding DNA: TGTGCCAGCAGTTGGGGGGCTCCGAAGGGAGAGACCCAGTACTTC. Translation: CASSWGAPKGETQYF.

Many counts were recorded for this clonotype. The chain employs TRBV24-1 and TRBJ2-2, with D possibly being TRBD1 or TRBD2 (6 bases each). Germline V lookup: CDR1 KGHDR, CDR2 SFDVKD. The CDR3 runs to 17 residues. The germline V and J ends were trimmed by 0 bases and 1 base, with 11 bases remaining between them. The DNA for the CDR3 is TGTGCCACCAGTGATTTGTATGGGGGGCAGAACACCGGGGAGCTGTTTTTT. Protein: CATSDLYGGQNTGELFF.

This clonotype was seen at least ten times. The J gene is TRBJ1-2, the V gene TRBV9, with no clear D. CDR3 length: 14 residues. CDR1 is SGDLS and CDR2 is YYNGEE in the germline V gene. Trimming removed 4 bases at V and 0 bases at J, with 10 bases between. The CDR3 reads CASSTALANYGYTF. CDR3 DNA sequence: TGTGCCAGCAGCACCGCTTTGGCTAACTATGGCTACACCTTC.

The chain employs TRBV13 and TRBJ2-2; D remains ambiguous. CDR1 and CDR2 (germline): PRHDT, FYEKMQ (reference sequence). The CDR3 is 15 amino acids. The V gene lost 2 bases and the J gene lost 1 base, with 8 bases spanning the gap. CDR3 coding DNA: TGTGCCAGCAGCTTACAGACAAGGAACACCGGGGAGCTGTTTTTT. Residues: CASSLQTRNTGELFF.

This clonotype has ten or more counts. The V and J genes are TRBV20-1 and TRBJ1-3; the D is unclear. Trimming took 0 bases from V and 0 from J, leaving 12 bases between them. The CDR3 contains 16 residues. CDR1 DFQATT and CDR2 SNEGSKA come from the germline V gene (reference sequence). This chain's CDR3 is CSARDRAGNSGNTIYF. DNA for the CDR3: TGCAGTGCTAGAGATCGCGCAGGCAACTCTGGAAACACCATATATTTT.

At least ten counts were recorded for this clonotype. This sequence joins TRBV28 and TRBJ2-7; D perhaps matches TRBD2 (6 bases). This CDR3 is 15 amino acids long. The germline V and J ends were trimmed by 7 bases and 0 bases, with 16 bases remaining between them. The germline gives CDR1 MDHEN, CDR2 SYDVKM. CDR3 sequence reads: CASTQGLLPSYEQYF. CDR3 DNA sequence: TGTGCCAGCACCCAGGGACTCCTCCCCTCCTACGAGCAGTACTTC.

The table lists this clonotype with many counts. The chain joins TRBV20-1 to TRBJ1-3; D is unclear. Germline values: CDR1 DFQATT, CDR2 SNEGSKA (reference sequence). V shed 0 bases and J shed 1 base, with 10 bases lying between them. There are 15 residues in the CDR3. CDR3 in amino acids: CSARDPESSGNTIYF. CDR3 DNA: TGCAGTGCTAGAGATCCAGAGAGTTCTGGAAACACCATATATTTT.

There are many counts of this clonotype. V usage is TRBV6-2 or TRBV6-3 and J usage is TRBJ2-7; 10 nucleotides align to TRBD1. CDR1 MNHEY and CDR2 SVGEGT come from the germline V gene. The J segment lost 5 bases and the V segment lost 0 bases, leaving 7 bases of the junction unmatched. The CDR3 contains 16 residues. Here the CDR3 reads CASSYSPGQGFNEQYF. The CDR3 DNA is TGTGCCAGCAGTTACTCTCCGGGACAGGGGTTCAACGAGCAGTACTTC.

There are many counts of this clonotype. The chain combines TRBV14 with TRBJ1-6; D remains ambiguous. V was shortened by 1 base and J by 9 bases, with 22 bases between the two germline ends. The V gene's germline CDR1 is SGHDN and CDR2 FVKESK. This CDR3 comprises 18 residues. The DNA of the CDR3 is TGTGCCAGCAGCCAAGTAGTGGAGGTGGAGAAGCCCAGTTCACCCCTCCACTTT. Amino acids: CASSQVVEVEKPSSPLHF.

This clonotype has at least ten counts. The chain recombines TRBV4-1 with TRBJ2-7; TRBD2 might be the D (5 bases). This CDR3 contains 15 residues. The V end was cut by 4 bases, the J end by 4 bases, with 17 bases between. Germline assignment: CDR1 MGHRA and CDR2 YSYEKL. CDR3 DNA: TGCGCCAGCAGCCCCCCGGGAACTGGATGGTACGAGCAGTACTTC. It yields the protein CASSPPGTGWYEQYF.

Many counts were recorded for this clonotype. This chain links TRBV19 with TRBJ2-2, with TRBD1 matching 12 bases. The germline CDR1 and CDR2 sequences are LNHDA and SQIVND (reference sequence). The V and J ends lost 3 bases and 6 bases, in that order; junction bases with no gene match: 5. The CDR3 runs to 16 residues. The CDR3 region has the DNA TGTGCCAGTAGTATTGGGACAGGGGGCCGGTCCGGGGAGCTGTTTTTT. It encodes CASSIGTGGRSGELFF.

This clonotype has ten or more counts. The chain employs TRBV28 and TRBJ2-1, with D perhaps TRBD1 or TRBD2 (5 bases each). V was trimmed by 5 bases and J by 12 bases, leaving 14 bases between them. In germline, CDR1 is MDHEN, CDR2 SYDVKM. The CDR3 has 12 amino acids. CDR3 region: CASSHTGGRQFF. CDR3 DNA: TGTGCCAGCAGTCACACAGGAGGTAGGCAGTTCTTC. The entire variable domain, with the rest obtained from reference TRBV28 and TRBJ2-1, is as follows: DVKVTQSSRYLVKRTGEKVFLECVQDMDHENMFWYRQDPGLGLRLIYFSYDVKMKEKGDIPEGYSVSREKKERFSLILESASTNQTSMYLCASSHTGGRQFFGPGTRLTVL.

This clonotype has a count of ten or more. The gene calls are TRBV18 and TRBJ2-5; 7 positions agree with TRBD1. There are 15 residues in the CDR3. The trim removed 2 bases at V and 1 base at J, leaving 4 bases unmatched. Germline CDR1 KGHSH, CDR2 LQKENI. CDR3 coding DNA: TGTGCCAGCTCACCAAGACAGGGATCCCAAGAGACCCAGTACTTC. Its translation: CASSPRQGSQETQYF.

This clonotype was recorded at least ten times. The CDR3 region has the DNA TGTGCCAGCAGTGCCAGGGGAACGGGGCAGCCCCAGCATTTT. It encodes CASSARGTGQPQHF. The gene calls are TRBV27 and TRBJ1-5; D is possibly TRBD1 (6 bases). V was pared by 5 bases and J by 7 bases, with 15 bases between. The germline CDR1 and CDR2 sequences are MNHEY and SMNVEV (reference sequence). The CDR3 spans 14 residues.

This clonotype was observed at least ten times. The chain uses TRBV10-2 and TRBJ2-7, with D perhaps TRBD2 (7 bases). Germline CDR1 is WSHSY and CDR2 is SAAADI. With 8 bases removed from V and 3 bases from J, the gap between germline ends came to 11 bases. The CDR3 is 12 residues long. Written as DNA, the CDR3 is TGCGCCAGCGGGGAGGGGGACTACGAGCAGTACTTC. Amino acids: CASGEGDYEQYF.

This clonotype was detected only once. A much more abundant neighbour one base away suggests this may be a read error. The genes are TRBV30 and TRBJ1-5, with D possibly being TRBD1 (6 bases). The germline V gene encodes CDR1 GTSNPN and CDR2 SVGIG (reference sequence). The CDR3 loop spans 14 amino acids. In DNA, the CDR3 is TGTGCCTGGAGTTCCCGGGGGGCGCGGCAGCCCCGGCATTTT. It yields the protein CAWSSRGARQPRHF.

This clonotype has a count of ten or more. The chain carries TRBV9 and TRBJ1-5; 8 positions match TRBD1. The CDR3 length is 14 residues. V dropped 3 bases and J dropped 5; count of bases not matched to a gene: 4. Germline values: CDR1 SGDLS, CDR2 YYNGEE. CDR3 protein: CASSGGQDYQPQHF. CDR3 bases: TGTGCCAGCAGCGGGGGACAGGACTATCAGCCCCAGCATTTT.

Comment on this clonotype: Being one base from a much bigger clone, this may be a read error. The V gene is TRBV12-3 or TRBV12-4, the J gene TRBJ1-2; D may be TRBD1 (6 bases). CDR3 length: 13 amino acids. Trimming stripped 2 bases from V and 7 bases from J, with 11 bases between. Here the CDR3 reads CASSLYGGLGYTF. In nucleotides, the CDR3 is TGTGCCAGCAGTTTATACGGGGGGCTTGGCTACACCTTC.